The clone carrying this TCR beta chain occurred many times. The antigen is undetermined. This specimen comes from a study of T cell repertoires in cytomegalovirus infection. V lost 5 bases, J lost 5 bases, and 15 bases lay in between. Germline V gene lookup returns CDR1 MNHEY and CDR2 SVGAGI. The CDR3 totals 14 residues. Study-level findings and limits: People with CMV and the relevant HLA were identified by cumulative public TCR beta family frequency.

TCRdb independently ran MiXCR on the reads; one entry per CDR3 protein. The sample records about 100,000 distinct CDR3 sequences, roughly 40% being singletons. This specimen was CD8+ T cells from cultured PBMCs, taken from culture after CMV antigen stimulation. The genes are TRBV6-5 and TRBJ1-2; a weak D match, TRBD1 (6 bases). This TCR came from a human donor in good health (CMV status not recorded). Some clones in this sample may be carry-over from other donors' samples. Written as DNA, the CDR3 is TGTGCCAGCAGTCCCCTTGAGGGGACATATGGCTACACCTTC. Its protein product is CASSPLEGTYGYTF.